These 20 T cell receptor beta chains originate from one sample sequenced in a study of T cell repertoires in cytomegalovirus infection. The antigens for these receptors are not known. TCRdb fed the reads into MiXCR, producing one record per CDR3 protein. Altogether fewer than 850,000 distinct CDR3 sequences are present, 25% to 30% being singletons, with the ten largest covering around 13%. The source was cultured CD8+ T cells from PBMCs, collected from culture after CMV antigen stimulation. These receptors originate from a human donor in good health (CMV status not recorded). Some clones in this sample may be carry-over from other donors' samples.

Many counts were recorded for this clonotype. This chain joins TRBV25-1 and TRBJ2-7, with D possibly matching TRBD1 (5 bases). The V gene's germline CDR1 is MGHDK and CDR2 SYGVNS. This CDR3 is 12 amino acids long. The V end was cut by 2 bases, the J end by 6 bases, with 8 bases between. The CDR3 DNA sequence: TGTGCCAGCAGTGAACAAAGGGGCGAGCAGTACTTC. This gives the protein CASSEQRGEQYF.

The chain recombines TRBV20-1 with TRBJ2-7, with 10 nucleotides matching TRBD2. Germline V CDR1 and CDR2: DFQATT, SNEGSKA (reference sequence). With 6 bases clipped from V and 0 bases from J, the junction kept 8 bases outside the gene matches. The CDR3 is 15 amino acids. The chain's CDR3 is CSAMIAGGASYEQYV. The CDR3 nucleotides are TGCAGTGCGATGATAGCGGGGGGCGCCTCCTACGAGCAGTACGTC.

This clonotype was detected only a few times. The rearrangement links TRBV4-1 to TRBJ1-4; 7 bases agree with TRBD1. Germline V gives CDR1 MGHRA, CDR2 YSYEKL. V was pared by 2 bases and J by 0 bases, with 0 bases of the junction left unmatched. The CDR3 length is 15 residues. CDR3 sequence (DNA): TGCGCCAGCAGCCAAACAGGGGCAACTAATGAAAAACTGTTTTTT. Amino acids: CASSQTGATNEKLFF.

This clonotype has a handful of counts. The chain couples TRBV11-2 to TRBJ2-2; D could derive from TRBD1 or TRBD2 (5 bases each). Germline V gene sequence: CDR1 SGHAT, CDR2 FQNNGV. This CDR3 region has 14 residues. V lost 0 bases, J lost 5 bases, and 7 bases lay in between. CDR3 protein: CASSLEWGTGELFF. CDR3 DNA sequence: TGTGCCAGCAGCTTAGAGTGGGGGACCGGGGAGCTGTTTTTT.

CDR3 residues: CASSLGRSLGETQYF. CDR3 in DNA: TGTGCCAGCAGTTTAGGCAGGAGCCTAGGAGAGACCCAGTACTTC. The gene calls are TRBV12-3 or TRBV12-4 and TRBJ2-5; D is unresolved. The V end was cut by 1 base, the J end by 4 bases, with 13 bases between. The CDR3 contains 15 residues.

The chain has TRBV7-9 and TRBJ2-1; 14 nucleotides align to TRBD2. Trimming took 4 bases from V and 9 from J; bases not matched to a gene: 20. Germline lookup yields CDR1 SEHNR and CDR2 FQNEAQ (reference sequence). The CDR3 runs to 20 residues. This CDR3 reads CASSSTPPRLAGGMYGEQFF. The CDR3 DNA sequence: TGTGCCAGCAGCTCCACCCCCCCTCGACTAGCGGGGGGGATGTATGGTGAGCAGTTCTTC.

In this sample, this clonotype turned up a few times. The V and J genes are TRBV12-3 or TRBV12-4 and TRBJ2-1; D perhaps matches TRBD2 (5 bases). Trimming took 2 bases from V and 8 from J, leaving 13 bases between them. The CDR3 is made up of 14 amino acids. In DNA form, the CDR3 reads TGTGCCAGCAGTTTAAATCCCAGTAGCGATGAGCAGTTCTTC. Protein product: CASSLNPSSDEQFF.

This chain connects TRBV2 to TRBJ1-2, with D uncertain. The CDR3 is 13 residues long. The germline V gene encodes CDR1 SNHLY and CDR2 FYNNEI. V was pared by 10 bases and J by 4 bases, with 16 bases between. The CDR3 DNA is TGTGCCACCCAAAGAGTCGGAGCCTATGGCTACACCTTC. Translated: CATQRVGAYGYTF.

In its sample, this clonotype was seen a few times. The chain joins TRBV7-6 to TRBJ2-5; TRBD1 aligns across 7 bases. The CDR3 consists of 12 residues. V lost 10 bases and J lost 1; bases outside the gene matches: 3. The germline CDR1 and CDR2 sequences are SGHVS and FNYEAQ. DNA of the CDR3: TGTGCCACAGGGGGTGCCCAAGAGACCCAGTACTTC. Translation: CATGGAQETQYF. The entire variable domain, with the rest obtained from reference TRBV7-6 and TRBJ2-5, is as follows: GAGVSQSPRYKVTKRGQDVALRCDPISGHVSLYWYRQALGQGPEFLTYFNYEAQQDKSGLPNDRFSAERPEGSISTLTIQRTEQRDSAMYRCATGGAQETQYFGPGTRLLVL.

This chain joins TRBV4-1 and TRBJ1-5; maybe TRBD1 (5 bases). This CDR3 region has 15 residues. Deletions cut 0 bases from V and 5 bases from J, with 11 bases between. CDR1 and CDR2 from the germline V gene are MGHRA and YSYEKL. The CDR3 nucleotides are TGCGCCAGCAGCCAAGATCTAGGGGATCATCAGCCCCAGCATTTT. This gives the protein CASSQDLGDHQPQHF.

This clonotype appeared a few times. This chain connects TRBV2 to TRBJ1-5; D gene unclear. Germline V gene sequence: CDR1 SNHLY, CDR2 FYNNEI. The CDR3 runs to 16 residues. The ends were cut back, 2 bases at V and 1 base at J, with 12 bases in the middle. CDR3 sequence: CASSERAGDSNQPQHF. DNA of the CDR3: TGTGCCAGCAGTGAAAGGGCAGGCGACAGCAATCAGCCCCAGCATTTT.

This chain joins TRBV27 and TRBJ1-5; TRBD1 is a possible D gene (5 bases). The CDR3 spans 13 residues. The V end lost 6 bases, the J end lost 7 bases, and 13 bases lay between the germline ends. Germline V CDR1 and CDR2: MNHEY, SMNVEV (reference sequence). The CDR3 DNA sequence: TGTGCCAGCAGCGGGGGGGGTAGCCAGCCCCAGCATTTT. Protein product: CASSGGGSQPQHF.

This clonotype appeared once. The chain recombines TRBV13 with TRBJ1-6, with D possibly being TRBD1 (5 bases). Trimming pared 5 bases from V and 10 bases from J, leaving 15 bases between. The CDR3 has 14 residues. Germline CDR1 PRHDT, CDR2 FYEKMQ (reference sequence). The CDR3 DNA follows: TGTGCCAGCAGCCAGGGAGGAGGAAAATCACCCCTCCACTTT. It yields the protein CASSQGGGKSPLHF. Using reference TRBV13 and TRBJ1-6 for the parts outside the CDR3, the full variable domain is AAGVIQSPRHLIKEKRETATLKCYPIPRHDTVYWYQQGPGQDPQFLISFYEKMQSDKGSIPDRFSAQQFSDYHSELNMSSLELGDSALYFCASSQGGGKSPLHFGNGTRLTVT.

The J gene is TRBJ2-7, the V gene TRBV29-1; 7 bases line up with TRBD2. CDR1 is SQVTM and CDR2 is ANQGSEA in the germline V gene. This CDR3 contains 13 residues. V was clipped by 4 bases and J by 2 bases; unmatched bases: 5. The CDR3 spells CSVGGGSPYEQYF. Here the CDR3 DNA reads TGCAGCGTTGGGGGAGGGAGCCCCTACGAGCAGTACTTC.

The chain has TRBV9 and TRBJ1-2, with D perhaps TRBD1 (6 bases). This CDR3 is built from 12 residues. Between the trimmed V and J ends, which lost 5 bases and 5 bases, there was a span of 10 bases. Germline V gives CDR1 SGDLS, CDR2 YYNGEE. Here the CDR3 DNA reads TGTGCCAGCAGGGAAACAGGGTATGGCTACACCTTC. It encodes CASRETGYGYTF.

The chain joins TRBV6-2 or TRBV6-3 to TRBJ2-3, with D tentatively TRBD2 (7 bases). The CDR3 is made up of 18 amino acids. CDR1 and CDR2 from the germline V gene are MNHEY and SVGEGT. Trimming removed 2 bases from V and 4 bases from J, with 22 bases in between. The CDR3 sequence: CASSYPSAGAVLPDTQYF. The CDR3 nucleotides are TGTGCCAGCAGTTACCCCTCTGCGGGGGCCGTATTGCCAGATACGCAGTATTTT.

In this sample, this clonotype turned up a few times. This chain connects TRBV25-1 to TRBJ2-7; weak D call: TRBD1 (7 bases). This CDR3 has 18 amino acids. V was cut by 3 bases and J by 6 bases, with 27 bases left in between. The germline CDR1 and CDR2 sequences are MGHDK and SYGVNS. DNA of the CDR3: TGTGCCAGCAGTGAGTACTACCCTATGGAGGGGGCCGGCAGCGAGCAGTACTTC. Amino acid sequence: CASSEYYPMEGAGSEQYF.

J is TRBJ2-7 and V is TRBV20-1, with 7 bases matching TRBD1. V shed 1 base and J 3 bases; nucleotides not matched to a gene: 3. CDR1 is DFQATT and CDR2 is SNEGSKA in the germline V gene (reference sequence). The CDR3 length is 13 residues. The CDR3 loop reads CSARGGQNYEQYV. The DNA for the CDR3 is TGCAGTGCTAGAGGGGGACAGAACTACGAGCAGTACGTC.

This clonotype was counted between two and nine times. V is TRBV15 and J is TRBJ1-1; D might be TRBD1 (5 bases). Trimming removed 0 bases from V and 7 bases from J, with 15 bases in between. This CDR3 contains 15 residues. From germline, CDR1 is LNHNV and CDR2 YYDKDF (reference sequence). The CDR3 spells CATSRDLGRAFEAFF. The CDR3, as DNA: TGTGCCACCAGCAGAGATCTCGGCAGGGCGTTTGAAGCTTTCTTT.

The CDR3 sequence is CASSLPNREAFF. In nucleotides, the CDR3 is TGTGCCAGCAGTTTACCGAATCGTGAAGCTTTCTTT. This chain joins TRBV27 and TRBJ1-1; D unresolved. Germline V gives CDR1 MNHEY, CDR2 SMNVEV (reference sequence). The CDR3 length is 12 residues. V lost 2 bases and J lost 7, with 8 bases in between.